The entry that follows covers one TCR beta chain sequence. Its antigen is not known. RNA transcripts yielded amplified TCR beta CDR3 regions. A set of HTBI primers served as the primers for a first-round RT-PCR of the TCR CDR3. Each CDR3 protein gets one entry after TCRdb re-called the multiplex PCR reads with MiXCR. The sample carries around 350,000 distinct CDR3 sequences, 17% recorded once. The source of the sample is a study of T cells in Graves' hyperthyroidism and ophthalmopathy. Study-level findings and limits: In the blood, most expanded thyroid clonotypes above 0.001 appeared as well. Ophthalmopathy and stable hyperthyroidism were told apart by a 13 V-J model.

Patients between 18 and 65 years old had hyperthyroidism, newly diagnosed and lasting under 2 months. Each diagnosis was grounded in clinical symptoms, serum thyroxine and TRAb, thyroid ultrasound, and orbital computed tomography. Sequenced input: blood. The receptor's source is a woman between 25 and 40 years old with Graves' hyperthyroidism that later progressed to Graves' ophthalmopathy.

This CDR3 reads CASKVGENTQYF. The DNA for the CDR3 is TGTGCCAGCAAAGTCGGCGAAAATACGCAGTATTTT. The chain uses TRBV6-1 and TRBJ2-3; no firm D call. The germline V gene has CDR1 MNHNS and CDR2 SASEGT. The CDR3 contains 12 residues. Trimming pared 7 bases from V and 7 bases from J, leaving 12 bases between.